This T cell receptor beta chain was captured by sequencing in a study of blood T cell repertoires in COVID-19. Background on the study: Samples came from the United States, Italy and Spain, spanning acute and convalescent COVID-19. The analysed material was cDNA or gDNA that came from T cells, B-cell-depleted T cells, or PBMCs.

Germline CDR1 MNHNS, CDR2 SASEGT. The V gene lost 10 bases and the J gene lost 8 bases, with 20 bases spanning the gap. The CDR3 is 14 residues long. As processed by the authors: Reference gene primer amplification yielded estimated nucleated cell counts. Profiling relied on immunoSEQ multiplex PCR, and the TCRdb table lists in-frame clones only, not all of them. V and J calls and clone size are as listed in that table; D and trimming were resolved from the DNA. The sample carries tens of thousands of clones, roughly nine tenths recorded once. This chain uses TRBV6-1 with TRBJ1-4; D is perhaps TRBD1 (5 bases). This receptor was taken from a man aged 45 to 65 with acute or convalescent COVID-19. Material for sequencing was peripheral blood. In DNA, the CDR3 is TGTGCCACCCAGTTACAGGAGGGGAGGGAAAAACTGTTTTTT. Protein product: CATQLQEGREKLFF.